This T cell receptor (beta chain) originates from a study of blood T cells in healthy people across ages (dated by TCRdb to about 2015). In terms of the full investigation: Template switching captured roughly one uniquely barcoded TCR beta cDNA molecule per two T cells in model experiments. To avoid experimental bias, donors of different ages were spread randomly across the sequencing lanes. Age-related changes in TCR beta repertoire diversity were measured in the study by deep sequencing normalized with unique cDNA molecular identifiers. For two donors (one aged 18 to 29 and one aged 80 or older), the study analyzed two additional independent replicas of 1 million unique cDNA reads from the same blood draw. Donors were grouped into four age groups: young (average about 15 years), middle-aged (about 38), aged (around 56) and long-lived (about 82). On the study overall, not on this receptor specifically: Compared with the aged group, the long-lived group had more naive CD4+ T cells, fewer expanded clones and increased TCR diversity, a pattern suggesting age selection. Estimates of total diversity based on one million sequenced T cells were regarded as lower bounds and as underestimates. A strong correlation was found between observed TCR beta diversity and the percentage of naive T cells measured by flow cytometry. Because donor CMV infection status was unknown, age-related changes in expanded clonotypes were potentially confounded. Because profiling used bulk unsorted PBMCs, naive and antigen-experienced compartments could not be compared conclusively. As age increased, observed TCR beta diversity per million T cells dropped in a roughly linear way, and a significant reduction was already evident by age approximately 40.

Library preparation used 5' RACE. A second about 7 to 12 cycle PCR used a sample-barcoded 5' primer and a J-beta primer mix. A unique molecular identifier was introduced onto each TCR beta cDNA molecule by a template-switch 5' adaptor carrying 12 random nucleotides. Each sample yielded at least 2.5 million CDR3-containing paired-end reads. First-strand cDNA was synthesized from all RNA with the Mint cDNA synthesis kit, primed by a TRBC-specific oligonucleotide. Following uracil-DNA glycosylase treatment, all cDNA underwent a first 18-cycle PCR with the universal primers M1SS and BC2_uni_R. The published analysis was carried out like this. For normalization, 1 million high-quality reads were randomly selected from each sample, with every read carrying a distinct molecular identifier. Instead of being binned into consensus sequences, reads with shared molecular identifiers were discarded. MiTCR, with a Q25 quality threshold and the strictest error-elimination algorithm, was used for CDR3 identification, clonotype clustering and error correction. A nonparametric unseen species model with Euler transformation was used to estimate a lower bound on total TCR beta diversity. Through fastp at Q25 and MiXCR, TCRdb rebuilt clones from the public reads, retaining in-frame beta chains. All rows with the same CDR3 protein become a single entry with the most common DNA and genes. The authors' filters were not applied to this entry. Across this sample there are 1,800,000 or so distinct CDR3 sequences, with about two fifths seen only once. The ten largest clones capture around 23% of the sample.

This clonotype occurred a few times. Its recognized antigen is unknown. No base quality values were provided; no much bigger clone lies one nucleotide off. The CDR3 runs 15 amino acids, cysteine and phenylalanine included. CDR3 DNA is the only sequence kept; it has 45 bases, read in frame from the first base. Trimming removed 8 bases from V and 0 bases from J, leaving 19 bases between the germline ends. The germline V gene yields SQVTM for CDR1 and ANQGSEA for CDR2. Donors were around 37 systemically healthy Caucasian individuals from Russia aged roughly 6 to 90 years. Ten milliliters of peripheral blood were drawn from each donor into EDTA-treated Vacutainer tubes. Ficoll-Paque density-gradient centrifugation was used to isolate PBMCs, with at least 7 million per sample. Total RNA, at least 6 micrograms per sample, was extracted from PBMCs with Trizol reagent. Naive CD45RAhigh/CD27high T cell percentages were measured by flow cytometry on a PBMC aliquot from every donor.

Sequences were obtained from blood. This sequence originates from a human donor in good health. Recombination linked TRBV29-1 to TRBJ1-2; there is no confident call for the D gene. The DNA reads as follows: TGCAGCTCCCTTACTCCGGGGAGAACTAACTATGGCTACACCTTC. The translation is CSSLTPGRTNYGYTF.